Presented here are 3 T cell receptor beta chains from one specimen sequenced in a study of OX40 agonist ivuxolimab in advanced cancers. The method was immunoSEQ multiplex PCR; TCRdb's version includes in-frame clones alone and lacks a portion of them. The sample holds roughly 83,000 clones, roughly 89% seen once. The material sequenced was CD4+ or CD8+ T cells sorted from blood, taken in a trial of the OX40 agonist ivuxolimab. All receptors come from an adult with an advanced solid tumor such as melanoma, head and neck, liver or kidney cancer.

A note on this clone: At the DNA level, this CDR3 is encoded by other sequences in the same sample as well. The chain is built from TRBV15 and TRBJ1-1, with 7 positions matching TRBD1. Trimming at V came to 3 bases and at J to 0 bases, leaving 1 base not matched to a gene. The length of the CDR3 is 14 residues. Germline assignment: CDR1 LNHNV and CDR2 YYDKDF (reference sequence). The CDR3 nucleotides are TGTGCCACCAGCAGGGACAGGATGAACACTGAAGCTTTCTTT. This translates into CATSRDRMNTEAFF.

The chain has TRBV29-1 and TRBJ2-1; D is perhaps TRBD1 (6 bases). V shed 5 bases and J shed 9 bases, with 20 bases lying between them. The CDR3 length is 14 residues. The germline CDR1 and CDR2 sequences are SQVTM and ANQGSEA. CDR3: CSVLWGHGAGEQFF. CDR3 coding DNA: TGCAGCGTTCTCTGGGGGCACGGGGCTGGTGAGCAGTTCTTC.

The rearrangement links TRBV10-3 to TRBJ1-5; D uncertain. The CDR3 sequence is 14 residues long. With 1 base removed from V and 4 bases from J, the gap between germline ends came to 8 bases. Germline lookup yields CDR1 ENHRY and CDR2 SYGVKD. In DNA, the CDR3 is TGTGCCATCAGTGAGTGGCAAGGGAATCAGCCCCAGCATTTT. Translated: CAISEWQGNQPQHF.